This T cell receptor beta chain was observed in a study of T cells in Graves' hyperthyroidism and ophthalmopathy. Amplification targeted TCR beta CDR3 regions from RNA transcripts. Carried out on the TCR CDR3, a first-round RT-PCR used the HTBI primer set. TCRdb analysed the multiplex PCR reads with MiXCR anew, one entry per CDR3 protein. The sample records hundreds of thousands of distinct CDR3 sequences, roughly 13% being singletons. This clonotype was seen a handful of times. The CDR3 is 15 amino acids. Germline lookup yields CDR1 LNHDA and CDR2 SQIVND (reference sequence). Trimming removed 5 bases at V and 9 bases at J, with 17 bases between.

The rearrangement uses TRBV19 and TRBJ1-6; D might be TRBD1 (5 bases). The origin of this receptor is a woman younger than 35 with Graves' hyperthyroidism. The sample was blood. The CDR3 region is CASSGGSGVGSPLHF. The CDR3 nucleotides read TGTGCCAGTAGTGGGGGATCGGGGGTTGGTTCACCCCTCCACTTT.